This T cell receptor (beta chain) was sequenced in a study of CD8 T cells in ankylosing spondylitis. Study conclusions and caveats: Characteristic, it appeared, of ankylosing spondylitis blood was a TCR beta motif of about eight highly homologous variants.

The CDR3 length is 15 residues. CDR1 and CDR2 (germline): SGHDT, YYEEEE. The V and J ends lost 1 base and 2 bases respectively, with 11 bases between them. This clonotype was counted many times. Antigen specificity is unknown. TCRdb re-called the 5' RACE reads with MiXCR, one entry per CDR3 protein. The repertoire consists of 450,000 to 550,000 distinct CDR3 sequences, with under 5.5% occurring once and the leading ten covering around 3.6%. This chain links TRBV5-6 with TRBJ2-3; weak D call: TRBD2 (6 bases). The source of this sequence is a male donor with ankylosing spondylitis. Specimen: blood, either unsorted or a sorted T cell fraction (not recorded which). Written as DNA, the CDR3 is TGTGCCAGCAGCTTGACACTAGCCAACACAGATACGCAGTATTTT. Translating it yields CASSLTLANTDTQYF. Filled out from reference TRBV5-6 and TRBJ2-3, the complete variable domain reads DAGVTQSPTHLIKTRGQQVTLRCSPKSGHDTVSWYQQALGQGPQFIFQYYEEEERQRGNFPDRFSGHQFPNYSSELNVNALLLGDSALYLCASSLTLANTDTQYFGPGTRLTVL.